Described below is a single TCR beta chain sequence and its context. This clone was picked up one time. The target of this receptor is not known. Per-base qualities were not stored, and no clone one base away is much larger. These data belong to a study of T cell responses to AZD1222 COVID-19 vaccine (dated by TCRdb to about 2021). Notes on the research overall: A total of approximately 250 trial participants underwent TCR sequencing, of whom under 220 had received two doses of AZD1222 and some 25 had received two doses of the MenACWY control vaccine. Trial participants were enrolled into age subgroups of 18-55, 56-69 and 70-plus years, which contained about 150, 27 and 61 TCR-sequenced participants, respectively. Overall study outcomes, separate from this receptor: Conclusions about previously exposed vaccinees are limited because only five to seven AZD1222 recipients were SARS-CoV-2 seropositive at baseline. CD4 TCRs associated with the vaccine covered the entire spike protein, and the dominant responses were in regions 160-218 and 743-854. Most participants were white British and females outnumbered males, and the authors suggested that clonal diversity may have been underestimated. Epitopes outside the regions mutated in the B.1.351 and B.1.1.7 variants were reportedly recognized by nearly half of the unique spike-specific TCRs. In the small 56-69-year group, the increase in depth fell short of significance, most likely because of low power. Because no day 14 peak-response samples were available, repertoires were characterized only after the peak T cell response. Spike-specific TCR breadth and depth rose significantly after two AZD1222 doses compared with day 0 and with MenACWY recipients.

The CDR3 regions of human TCRbeta chains were subjected to immunosequencing. The original pipeline was this. TCRs in the repertoires were compared against a reference library of SARS-CoV-2-specific TCRs that had been generated with the MIRA antigen-specificity platform. Breadth meant the fraction of unique TCRs that were SARS-CoV-2-associated, whereas depth meant the fraction of total T cells that were SARS-CoV-2-associated. Using the MIRA data, each spike-specific TCR was assigned both to the spike region to which the TCR was reactive and to a CD4 or CD8 class. Log10-transformed breadth and depth values were compared by one-way ANOVA with Sidak's multiple comparisons tests. TCRdb took over this immuneACCESS table, retaining in-frame rearrangements with V and J assigned. Such tables are incomplete; in checked studies, under half of the missing clones stem from an unresolved V gene, and the remainder is unexplained. The DNA was the basis for D and trimming; V, J and clone size are from that table. This sample gives roughly 150,000 clones in total; roughly nine tenths of them show up just once. Over 3% of the sample is taken by the ten largest.

This sample's time point label indicates: about 28 days (+/-7) after the second vaccine dose. AZD1222 recipients with second doses at about 4 weeks or about 12 weeks were pooled, because spike-specific TCR depth and breadth did not differ between schedules. Vaccinee samples came from UK trials COV001 and COV002, including a single-blind randomized controlled phase 2/3 trial of AZD1222 (ChAdOx1 nCoV-19) in healthy adults. For TCRbeta chain sequencing, PBMC samples were collected from trial participants at day 0 and at day 28 after the second dose. Sequenced here: peripheral blood, sampled 28 days after the second AZD1222 dose. The source is an adult who received the AZD1222 COVID-19 vaccine.

The encoded CDR3 is CSASGLGTGSYEQYF. In nucleotide form, the sequence is TGCAGTGCTAGTGGTCTCGGGACAGGGTCCTACGAGCAGTACTTC. The V gene is TRBV20-1 and the J gene is TRBJ2-7; 9 bases in the middle match TRBD1. The germline V gene (reference sequence) gives CDR1 as DFQATT and CDR2 as SNEGSKA. CDR3 length: 15 amino acids, cysteine to phenylalanine. Of the read, only the CDR3 DNA is kept; its 45 bases are in frame from base 1. Clipping removes 3 bases from V and 1 base from J, with 7 as the unmatched junction base count.